The entry that follows covers one TCR beta chain sequence. This clonotype appeared a few times. Its target antigen remains unknown. Within one base of it there is no much larger clone, and no base qualities were kept. The entry originates in a study of T cells after yellow fever vaccination (dated by TCRdb to between 2018 and 2020). Context from the whole study: The SMART-Seq v4 Ultra Low Input RNA kit was used to prepare libraries from fractions with low cell numbers. To follow T-cell clones before and after both primary and booster YFV17D yellow fever vaccination, bulk TCR alpha and beta repertoires underwent longitudinal sequencing. The cohort comprised two healthy male donors, one aged 18 to 30 and one aged 30 to 39 years. Blood was drawn at multiple timepoints before and after primary and secondary immunization, with bulk PBMC replicates and cell subsets isolated. On the study overall, not on this receptor specifically: A small fraction of clonotypes appeared in both the CD4 and CD8 compartments, likely as a result of convergent recombination. Because abundant contaminating clonotypes from the bulk population could be contained in FACS-sorted repertoires, computational filtering was required. Because only two donors were included in the study, the extent to which the findings can be generalized is limited. Compared with the primary T-cell response, the secondary T-cell response was weaker but faster, peaking on day 5 rather than day 15. After the booster, most of the clones that had expanded following primary vaccination were detected again (96% of CD4 and around 88% of CD8), which suggests that memory was broadly maintained.

According to the study, the label for this sample's treatment or condition signals: live attenuated yellow fever vaccine strain. At every blood-draw timepoint, two biological replicates of bulk PBMCs were collected. A standard Ficoll-Paque protocol was used to isolate PBMCs from peripheral blood. TriZol was used to extract RNA from bulk PBMCs, CD4 and CD8 fractions, and dextramer-positive and dextramer-negative fractions. TCR cDNA was synthesized by 5'RACE template switching, through which a universal primer site and unique molecular identifiers were introduced. Priming of cDNA synthesis was performed from both the TCR alpha and TCR beta constant segments. Library amplification used two PCR steps, and the second PCR step added sample barcodes and sequencing adapters. Libraries were sequenced on Illumina HiSeq 2500 (2x100 bp) or NovaSeq (2x150 bp). Regarding the original processing steps: MIGEC was used to demultiplex reads and collapse the reads into UMI consensus sequences, and MiXCR was used for V(D)J alignment. Vaccine-responding clonotypes were identified with edgeR using replicate PBMC samples, with FDR below 0.01 and a log2 fold change above 5 up to day 15 being required. Each bulk clonotype was labeled CD4 or CD8 based on which sequenced repertoire, CD4 or CD8, contained the clonotype at higher abundance. The public reads were reanalyzed by TCRdb: fastp trimming at Q25, MiXCR alignment, in-frame beta chains only. For every CDR3 protein sequence, its rows merge into one entry that carries the most common genes and DNA. The V and J calls and clone size are TCRdb's, not the authors'. In this sample the table shows a few hundred thousand distinct CDR3 sequences, about a sixth of which occur a single time. The ten largest clones add up to roughly a sixth of the sample.

Sequenced here: PBMCs, sampled about 5 days after the first yellow fever vaccination. The source is a young man who received the YFV17D yellow fever vaccine.

The nucleotide sequence is TGCAGTGTTCGACAGGGGGCCGCCGGGGAGCTGTTTTTT. Its protein product is CSVRQGAAGELFF. The sequence is built from TRBV20-1 and TRBJ2-2; the junction holds 10 bases that match TRBD1. CDR3 length: 13 amino acids, cysteine to phenylalanine. Only CDR3 DNA is held: 39 bases, read in frame from base 1. V and J are trimmed by 7 bases and 6 bases, and the gene matches miss 5 bases of the junction. The germline V gene (reference sequence) yields DFQATT for CDR1 and SNEGSKA for CDR2.